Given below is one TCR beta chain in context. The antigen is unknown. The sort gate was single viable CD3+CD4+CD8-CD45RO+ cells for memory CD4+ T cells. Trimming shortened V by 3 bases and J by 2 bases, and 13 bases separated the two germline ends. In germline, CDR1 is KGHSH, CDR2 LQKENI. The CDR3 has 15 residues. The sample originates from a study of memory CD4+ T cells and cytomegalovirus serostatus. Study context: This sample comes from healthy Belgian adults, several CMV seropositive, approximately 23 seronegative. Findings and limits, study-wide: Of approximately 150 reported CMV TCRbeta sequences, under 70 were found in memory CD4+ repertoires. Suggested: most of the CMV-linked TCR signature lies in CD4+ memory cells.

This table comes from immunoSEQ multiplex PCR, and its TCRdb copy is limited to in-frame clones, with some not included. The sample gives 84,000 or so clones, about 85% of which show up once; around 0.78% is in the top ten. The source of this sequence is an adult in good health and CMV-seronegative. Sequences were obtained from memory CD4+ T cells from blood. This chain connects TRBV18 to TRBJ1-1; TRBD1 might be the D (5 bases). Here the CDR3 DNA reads TGTGCCAGCTCACCGCAGGGTTTAAAAAACACTGAAGCTTTCTTT. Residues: CASSPQGLKNTEAFF.